This entry lists 5 T cell receptor beta chains sequenced from one sample in a study of cytomegalovirus exposure and HLA in healthy donors. PCR employed 60 Vbeta and 13 Jbeta primers. The assay was immunoSEQ multiplex PCR, and TCRdb's table has in-frame clones only and misses some. Of fewer than 150,000 clones listed, 65% to 85% are singletons. The sample consisted of PBMCs. These receptors were obtained from a man aged 50 or older in good health and CMV-seropositive.

Points on this clone: This same CDR3 is encoded by further DNA sequences in the sample. The rearrangement links TRBV19 to TRBJ1-1; 12 bases align to TRBD1. The CDR3 is 17 amino acids. The ends lost 6 bases at V and 6 bases at J; junction bases unmatched: 14. Germline values: CDR1 LNHDA, CDR2 SQIVND (reference sequence). The CDR3 sequence: CASRNREGQGARAEAFF. Here the CDR3 DNA reads TGTGCCAGTAGGAATAGGGAGGGACAGGGGGCGAGAGCTGAAGCTTTCTTT.

The V and J genes are TRBV9 and TRBJ2-1; TRBD2 matches at 13 bases. Trimming took 4 bases from V and 4 from J; bases not matched to a gene: 5. The length of the CDR3 is 16 residues. Germline V gene lookup returns CDR1 SGDLS and CDR2 YYNGEE. CDR3 region: CASSPRLAGGYNEQFF. The CDR3 nucleotides read TGTGCCAGCAGCCCGAGACTAGCGGGGGGTTACAATGAGCAGTTCTTC.

J is TRBJ2-6 and V is TRBV27; possibly TRBD1 for D (6 bases). V lost 6 bases, J lost 2 bases, and 11 bases lay in between. The CDR3 runs to 15 residues. Germline V gene lookup returns CDR1 MNHEY and CDR2 SMNVEV (reference sequence). The CDR3 reads CASRGHNPGANVLTF. The DNA for the CDR3 is TGTGCCAGCAGGGGACATAACCCTGGGGCCAACGTCCTGACTTTC.

J is TRBJ2-1 and V is TRBV28, with D possibly being TRBD2 (5 bases). The ends were cut back, 3 bases at V and 10 bases at J, with 13 bases in the middle. The CDR3 loop spans 13 amino acids. The V gene's germline CDR1 is MDHEN and CDR2 SYDVKM. In DNA form, the CDR3 reads TGTGCCAGCAGTTTGCCCGTCCCGGGGGAGCAGTTCTTC. It yields the protein CASSLPVPGEQFF.

The chain recombines TRBV11-3 with TRBJ2-3; 7 bases align to TRBD2. Germline V gives CDR1 SGHNT, CDR2 YENEEA. The CDR3 has 15 amino acids. With V trimmed by 1 base and J by 4 bases, 5 bases remained unmatched. The CDR3 is CASSLGGSGADTQYF. In nucleotides, the CDR3 is TGTGCCAGCAGCTTAGGCGGGAGTGGTGCAGATACGCAGTATTTT. Drawing the rest from reference TRBV11-3 and TRBJ2-3, the complete variable domain is EAGVVQSPRYKIIEKKQPVAFWCNPISGHNTLYWYLQNLGQGPELLIRYENEEAVDDSQLPKDRFSAERLKGVDSTLKIQPAELGDSAVYLCASSLGGSGADTQYFGPGTRLTVL.